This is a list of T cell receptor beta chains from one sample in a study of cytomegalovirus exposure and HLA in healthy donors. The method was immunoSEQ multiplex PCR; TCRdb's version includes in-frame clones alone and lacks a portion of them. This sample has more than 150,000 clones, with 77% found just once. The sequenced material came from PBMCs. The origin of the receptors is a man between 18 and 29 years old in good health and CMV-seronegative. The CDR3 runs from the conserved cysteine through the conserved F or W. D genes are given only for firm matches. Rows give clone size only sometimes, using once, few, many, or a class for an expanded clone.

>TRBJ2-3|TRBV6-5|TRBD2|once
TGTGCCAGCAGTTACGTTAGCGGGATAGCAACAGATACGCAGTATTTT
CASSYVSGIATDTQYF
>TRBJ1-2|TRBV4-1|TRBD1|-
TGCGCCAGCAGCCAAGATCCAGGGAAAAGACAGGGGGGCTATGGCTACACCTTC
CASSQDPGKRQGGYGYTF
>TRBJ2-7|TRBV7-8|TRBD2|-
TGTGCCAGCAGTAGGGGACTACAATACGAGCAGTACTTC
CASSRGLQYEQYF
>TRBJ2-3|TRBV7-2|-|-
TGTGCCAGCAGCTTAGGAGCGGGTACAGATACGCAGTATTTT
CASSLGAGTDTQYF
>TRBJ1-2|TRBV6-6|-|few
TGTGCCAGCAGTTACTCCGGGGACATCTATGGCTACACCTTC
CASSYSGDIYGYTF
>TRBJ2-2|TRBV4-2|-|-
TGTGCCAGCAGCGCCGCAGGGGGGTCCACCGGGGAGCTGTTTTTT
CASSAAGGSTGELFF
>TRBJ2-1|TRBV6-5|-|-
TGTGCCAGCAGTTCCACCGGGGTACCCTACAATGAGCAGTTCTTC
CASSSTGVPYNEQFF
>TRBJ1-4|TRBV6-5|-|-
TGTGCCAGCAGTTCCACTTGGGGGGATGAAAAACTGTTTTTT
CASSSTWGDEKLFF
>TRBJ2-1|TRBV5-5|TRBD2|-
TGTGCCAGCAGCCCGATGACTAGCCCTAGTCTCAATGAGCAGTTCTTC
CASSPMTSPSLNEQFF
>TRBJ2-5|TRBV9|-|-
TGTGCCAGCAGCGTGGGGGGTTACCAAGAGACCCAGTACTTC
CASSVGGYQETQYF
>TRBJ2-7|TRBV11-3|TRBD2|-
TGTGCCAGCAGCCCGAGCAGCCTAGCGGCTAGAGGGCAGTACTTC
CASSPSSLAARGQYF
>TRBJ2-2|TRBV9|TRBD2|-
TGTGCCAGCAGCGTAACTAGCGGGGCGTGGGAGCTGTTTTTT
CASSVTSGAWELFF
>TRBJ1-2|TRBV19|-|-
TGTGCCAGTAGTATAGGGCGCGGGGGCTATGGCTACACCTTC
CASSIGRGGYGYTF
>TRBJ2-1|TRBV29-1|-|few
TGCAGCGTCAGGATGAGGACTACCGGGAATGAGCAGTTCTTC
CSVRMRTTGNEQFF
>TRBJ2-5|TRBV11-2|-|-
TGTGCCAGCAGCTTAGTTGTGGAGGAGACCCAGTACTTC
CASSLVVEETQYF
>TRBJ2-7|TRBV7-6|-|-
TGTGCCAGCAGCTCGAACGGGGGGCGTGGCGAGCAGTACTTC
CASSSNGGRGEQYF
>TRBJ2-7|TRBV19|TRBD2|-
TGTGCCAGTAGTATAGGACTAGCGGACTACGAGCAGTACTTC
CASSIGLADYEQYF
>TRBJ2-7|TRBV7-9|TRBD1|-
TGTGCCAGCAGCTTAGTGGGGACAGGAAACTCCTACGAGCAGTACTTC
CASSLVGTGNSYEQYF
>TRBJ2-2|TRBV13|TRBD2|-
TGTGCCAGCAGCTTAGGCAATAGCGGGAACGGGGAGCTGTTTTTT
CASSLGNSGNGELFF
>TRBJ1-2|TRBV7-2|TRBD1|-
TGTGCCAGCAGCTTAGCGTGGGACAGGTTTAGCTATGGCTACACCTTC
CASSLAWDRFSYGYTF
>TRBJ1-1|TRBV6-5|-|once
TGTGCCAGCAGCCTCATCGGCAGGGGAACTGAAGCTTTCTTT
CASSLIGRGTEAFF
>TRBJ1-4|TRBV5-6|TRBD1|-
TGTGCCAGCAGCTCTCAGGGGGCGAGTGAAAAACTGTTTTTT
CASSSQGASEKLFF
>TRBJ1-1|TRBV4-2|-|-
TGTGCCAGCAGCTTTAGACAGGTGAACACTGAAGCTTTCTTT
CASSFRQVNTEAFF
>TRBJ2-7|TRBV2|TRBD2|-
TGTGCCAGCAGTGGAAGGACTAGCGGGAGGGGTGCCCACTCCTACGAGCAGTACTTC
CASSGRTSGRGAHSYEQYF
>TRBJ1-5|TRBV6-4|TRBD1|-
TGTGCCAGCAGTCCGGGACAGGGGTTTCCCCAGCATTTT
CASSPGQGFPQHF
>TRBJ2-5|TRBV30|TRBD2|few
TGTGCCTGGAGTGTAGGGTGGGGGGGCCAAGAGACCCAGTACTTC
CAWSVGWGGQETQYF
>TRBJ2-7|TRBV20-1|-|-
TGCAGTGCCGACTCAGGGTACGAGCAGTACTTC
CSADSGYEQYF
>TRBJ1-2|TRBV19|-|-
TGTGCCAGTAGTATAAACCAGGTCAACTATGGCTACACCTTC
CASSINQVNYGYTF
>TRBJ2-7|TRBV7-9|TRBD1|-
TGTGCCAGCAGCTCCCGGGACAGCCCCTACGAGCAGTACTTC
CASSSRDSPYEQYF
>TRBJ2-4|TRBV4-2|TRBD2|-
TGTGCCAGCAGCCATCTAGCGGGAGAGGGCATTCAGTACTTC
CASSHLAGEGIQYF
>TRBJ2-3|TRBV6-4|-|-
TGTGCCAGCAGTGACGGCCGGGGTGCTAGCACAGATACGCAGTATTTT
CASSDGRGASTDTQYF
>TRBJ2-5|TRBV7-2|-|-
TGTGCCAGCAGCTTACAGTTTCAAGAGACCCAGTACTTC
CASSLQFQETQYF
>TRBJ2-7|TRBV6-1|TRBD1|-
TGTGCCAGCAGTGCGGGACAGAGCTACGAGCAGTACTTC
CASSAGQSYEQYF
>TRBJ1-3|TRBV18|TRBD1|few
TGTGCCAGCTCACCACTCGGGACAGGGCAACCCGGAAACACCATATATTTT
CASSPLGTGQPGNTIYF
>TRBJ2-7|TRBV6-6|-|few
TGTGCCAGCAGTATGACAACAGGCTGCGAGCAGTACTTC
CASSMTTGCEQYF
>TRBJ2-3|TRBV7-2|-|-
TGTGCCAGCAGCTCGACCCCAGGGTCCAGTACGCAGTATTTT
CASSSTPGSSTQYF
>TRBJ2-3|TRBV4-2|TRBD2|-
TGTGCCAGCAGCCAAGTGTCTAGCGGGGGGCTAAACCCTAGCACAGATACGCAGTATTTT
CASSQVSSGGLNPSTDTQYF
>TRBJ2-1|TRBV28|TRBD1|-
TGTGCCAGCAGTTCTAGGGGGCTTGGAGAGTTCTTC
CASSSRGLGEFF
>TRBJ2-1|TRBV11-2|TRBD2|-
TGTGCCAGCAGCATAGCGGGGATACACAATGAGCAGTTCTTC
CASSIAGIHNEQFF
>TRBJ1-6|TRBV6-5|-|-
TGTGCCAGCAGTTACTCGATGGCAGGGGCTAATTCACCCCTCCACTTT
CASSYSMAGANSPLHF
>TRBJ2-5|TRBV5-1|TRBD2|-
TGCGCCAGCAGCTCGCTAGCGGGAGGAGGGAAGGAGACCCAGTACTTC
CASSSLAGGGKETQYF
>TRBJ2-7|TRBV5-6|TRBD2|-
TGTGCCAGCAGCTTTGGACTAGCGGGGGGGTACGAGCAGTACTTC
CASSFGLAGGYEQYF
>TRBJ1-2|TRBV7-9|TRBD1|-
TGTGCCAGCAGCGGGACAGGGTTTTGGTATGGCTACACCTTC
CASSGTGFWYGYTF
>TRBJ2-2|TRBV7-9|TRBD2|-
TGTGCCAGCAGCTCTCCGGGACTATCCCTTAATGTCCCCGGGGAGCTGTTTTTT
CASSSPGLSLNVPGELFF
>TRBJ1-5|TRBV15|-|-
TGTGCCACCAGGAGGGGGGGGGAAGAGCAGCCCCAGCATTTT
CATRRGGEEQPQHF
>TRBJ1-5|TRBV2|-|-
TGTGCCAGCAGTGAAGCAGGGCAGGGTGACCAGCCCCAGCATTTT
CASSEAGQGDQPQHF
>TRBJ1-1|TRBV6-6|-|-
TGTGCCAGCATTCCAGACGGGGTGAACACTGAAGCTTTCTTT
CASIPDGVNTEAFF
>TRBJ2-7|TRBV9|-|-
TGTGCCAGCAGCGGTGGGCCCCAGCACTACGAGCAGTACTTC
CASSGGPQHYEQYF
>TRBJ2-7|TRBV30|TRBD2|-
TGTGCCTGGCCCGGGGCTAGCGGGGGACCCCTGGGCGAGCAGTACTTC
CAWPGASGGPLGEQYF
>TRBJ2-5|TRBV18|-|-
TGTGCCAGCTCACCAGGACAGAACCAAGAGACCCAGTACTTC
CASSPGQNQETQYF
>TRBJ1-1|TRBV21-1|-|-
TGTGCCAGCAGCAGAACAGCAAACACTGAAGCTTTCTTT
CASSRTANTEAFF
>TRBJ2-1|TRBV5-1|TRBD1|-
TGCGCCAGCAGCTTGGGGCAGGGGGTTTACAATGAGCAGTTCTTC
CASSLGQGVYNEQFF
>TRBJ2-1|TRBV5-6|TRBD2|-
TGTGCCAGCAGCTTGGCCCGACTAGCGGGGTACAATGAGCAGTTCTTC
CASSLARLAGYNEQFF
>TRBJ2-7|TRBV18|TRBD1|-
TGTGCCAGCTCACCACCCGCACAGGGGGCGTACGAGCAGTACTTC
CASSPPAQGAYEQYF
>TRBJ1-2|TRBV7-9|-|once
TGTTCCAGCAGCTTTTTGGGAGGTGGCTACACCTTC
CSSSFLGGGYTF
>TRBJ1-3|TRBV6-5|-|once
TGTGCCAGCGGGACTCCTGGAAACACCATATATTTT
CASGTPGNTIYF
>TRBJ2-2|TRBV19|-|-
TGTGCCAGTAGTAGTAGTTTGGGGGGTCCGGTCACCGGGGAGCTGTTTTTT
CASSSSLGGPVTGELFF
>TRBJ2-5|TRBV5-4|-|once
TGTGCCAGCAGCTTGAAGACGGGGGATGAGACCCAGTACTTC
CASSLKTGDETQYF
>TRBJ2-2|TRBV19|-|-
TGTGCCAGTAGTAATTGGAGGAACACCGGGGAGCTGTTTTTT
CASSNWRNTGELFF
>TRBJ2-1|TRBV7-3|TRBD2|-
TGTGCCAGCAGCCCAGACGGGACTAGCGGTTACAATGAGCAGTTCTTC
CASSPDGTSGYNEQFF